This is a list of T cell receptor beta chains from one sample in a study of blood T cell repertoires in COVID-19. The repertoire was sequenced with immunoSEQ multiplex PCR; TCRdb's copy has only in-frame clones and lacks some. The top ten hold about 4.9% of the sample, which has some 340,000 clones, less than 90% seen once. Specimen: PBMCs or T cells enriched from blood (not recorded which). The receptor set was obtained from a woman aged 50 to 60 who had recovered from COVID-19. Each CDR3 is given with its conserved first and last residue. Each record gives: CDR3 length, V gene, clone size, J gene, D gene, CDR3 DNA, CDR3 protein. A D gene is named only where the DNA matches it firmly. Only some rows state a clone size, as once, few, many or a class for expanded clones.

>15|TRBV5-6|-|TRBJ2-7|TRBD1
TGTGCCAGCAGCTTGTATCAGGGGGCCTCCTACGAGCAGTACTTC
CASSLYQGASYEQYF
>14|TRBV7-2|-|TRBJ2-3|TRBD2
TGTGCCAGCAGCTTTAAAGGGACTAGCGGCAAGCAGTATTTT
CASSFKGTSGKQYF
>17|TRBV18|-|TRBJ1-1|-
TGTGCCAGCTCACCACCGATGGTGCAGGGAAGGAGTACTGAAGCTTTCTTT
CASSPPMVQGRSTEAFF
>11|TRBV29-1|once|TRBJ1-2|TRBD1
TGCAGCGCTGGACAGGGAGATGGCTACACCTTC
CSAGQGDGYTF
>15|TRBV3-1/TRBV3-2|-|TRBJ2-7|-
TGTGCCAGCAGCCAAGGGATTAGCGGTACTCTCGAGCAGTACTTC
CASSQGISGTLEQYF
>13|TRBV7-2|-|TRBJ1-3|-
TGTGCCAGCAGCCCCTTCCCTGGAAACACCATATATTTT
CASSPFPGNTIYF
>16|TRBV3-1/TRBV3-2|once|TRBJ2-1|TRBD2
TGTGCCAGCAGGCCCCCCGGGACTAGCGGCTACAATGAGCAGTTCTTC
CASRPPGTSGYNEQFF
>11|TRBV20-1|-|TRBJ1-6|-
TGCTCGGGGGGGCTTAGCTCACCCCTCCACTTT
CSGGLSSPLHF
>14|TRBV2|-|TRBJ1-1|-
TGTGCCAGCGATAGACAGGACCGCTACACTGAAGCTTTCTTT
CASDRQDRYTEAFF
>14|TRBV7-9|-|TRBJ1-1|-
TGTGCCAGCAGCTTAGCGGGGCCTAGGACTGAAGCTTTCTTT
CASSLAGPRTEAFF
>15|TRBV7-2|-|TRBJ2-1|TRBD2
TGTGCCAGCAGCGCCGCCGGGACTAGCTCTAATGAGCAGTTCTTC
CASSAAGTSSNEQFF
>13|TRBV6-4|-|TRBJ1-5|-
TGTGCCAGCAGTGTAAGGGAGAATCAGCCCCAGCATTTT
CASSVRENQPQHF
>17|TRBV5-1|once|TRBJ1-1|TRBD1
TGCGCCAGCAGGATGGACAGGGGGCATTTACCTGCCACTGAAGCTTTCTTT
CASRMDRGHLPATEAFF
>16|TRBV6-1|-|TRBJ2-1|TRBD2
TGTGCCAGCAGTGGGGGACTAGCGGGGGGTTTCGATGAGCAGTTCTTC
CASSGGLAGGFDEQFF
>15|TRBV6-2/TRBV6-3|-|TRBJ1-2|-
TGTGCCAGCAGCACCCTCGGCGGGCAGAGCTATGGCTACACCTTC
CASSTLGGQSYGYTF
>16|TRBV18|-|TRBJ2-1|-
TGTGCCAGCTCACCACCGCAGGGGGGACTCTACAATGAGCAGTTCTTC
CASSPPQGGLYNEQFF
>15|TRBV7-6|once|TRBJ2-2|-
TGTGCCAGCAGCTTAGGACAAATGAACACCGGGGAGCTGTTTTTT
CASSLGQMNTGELFF
>14|TRBV6-5|-|TRBJ2-7|TRBD2
TGTGCCAGCAGTCTAGTCGGGACTAACTACGAGCAGTACTTC
CASSLVGTNYEQYF
>13|TRBV5-1|-|TRBJ1-2|-
TGCGCCAGCAGCTTGACGGTTAACTATGGCTACACCTTC
CASSLTVNYGYTF
>17|TRBV4-1|-|TRBJ2-1|TRBD2
TGCGCCAGCAGCCAAGAGGGAAGCGGGAGGGCCCCCAATGAGCAGTTCTTC
CASSQEGSGRAPNEQFF
>12|TRBV24-1|-|TRBJ1-1|-
TGTGCCACCAGTGATTCGCTGGGCGAAGCTTTCTTT
CATSDSLGEAFF
>12|TRBV4-2|-|TRBJ2-7|-
TGTGCCAGCAGCCCGGGACTGGGCGAGCAGTACTTC
CASSPGLGEQYF
>15|TRBV7-9|-|TRBJ2-7|TRBD2
TGTGCCAGCAGCGCCCCTAGCGGGGTTACCTACGAGCAGTACTTC
CASSAPSGVTYEQYF
>15|TRBV7-2|once|TRBJ1-5|TRBD1
TGTGCCAGCAGCTTAACACAGGGGGCCAATCAGCCCCAGCATTTT
CASSLTQGANQPQHF
>15|TRBV10-3|-|TRBJ2-3|-
TGTGCCATCAGTGAGTCAAGAGGGAGCACAGATACGCAGTATTTT
CAISESRGSTDTQYF
>17|TRBV4-2|-|TRBJ2-1|TRBD2
TGTGCCAGCAGCCAAGGGATCTTAGCGGGGGGGCCAAATGAGCAGTTCTTC
CASSQGILAGGPNEQFF
>13|TRBV19|-|TRBJ1-5|-
TGTGCCAGTGGGACATCAAGCAATCAGCCCCAGCATTTT
CASGTSSNQPQHF
>17|TRBV27|-|TRBJ2-1|TRBD2
TGTGCCAGCAGTTCCTATCCGGGACTAGCGGTTTACAATGAGCAGTTCTTC
CASSSYPGLAVYNEQFF
>14|TRBV7-8|-|TRBJ1-1|-
TGTGCCAGCAGCTCAGGGTTACCAGGGGCTGAAGCTTTCTTT
CASSSGLPGAEAFF
>15|TRBV5-1|-|TRBJ1-2|TRBD1
TGCGCCAGCCGCCTAACTGGACAGGGCCAAGATGGCTACACCTTC
CASRLTGQGQDGYTF
>18|TRBV4-3|-|TRBJ1-1|-
TGCGCCAGCAGCCAAGACTGGGCTTCCGCCTTACCGAACACTGAAGCTTTCTTT
CASSQDWASALPNTEAFF
>14|TRBV10-3|-|TRBJ1-1|TRBD1
TGTGCCATCAGTAGACAGGGGTTCGGCACTGAAGCTTTCTTT
CAISRQGFGTEAFF
>13|TRBV15|-|TRBJ2-2|-
TGTGCCACCAGCCTAGGGAACACCGGGGAGCTGTTTTTT
CATSLGNTGELFF
>15|TRBV5-1|once|TRBJ1-1|-
TGCGCCAGCAGCTTGTCCGGGCAAACAGGGACTGAAGCTTTCTTT
CASSLSGQTGTEAFF
>16|TRBV7-6|-|TRBJ2-2|TRBD2
TGTGCCAGCAGCTTCGCCGCGGGAGGGCCCACCGGGGAGCTGTTTTTT
CASSFAAGGPTGELFF
>14|TRBV6-5|-|TRBJ2-7|TRBD1
TGTGCCAGCAGTAGAGGACAGGGACTCTACGAGCAGTACTTC
CASSRGQGLYEQYF
>14|TRBV11-2|-|TRBJ1-1|-
TGTGCCAGCAGCTTAGTCGGCGGGAACACTGAAGCTTTCTTT
CASSLVGGNTEAFF
>14|TRBV14|-|TRBJ1-2|TRBD1
TGTGCCAGCAGCCCACCCAGGGGGCTATATGGCTACACCTTC
CASSPPRGLYGYTF
>17|TRBV5-5|-|TRBJ1-1|TRBD1
TGTGCCAGCAGTCACTACCTTTCCGGGACAGGTTTTTCGATAGCTTTCTTT
CASSHYLSGTGFSIAFF
>13|TRBV14|-|TRBJ2-3|-
TGTGCCAGCAGTGAACAGGTTGCAGGCACGCAGTATTTT
CASSEQVAGTQYF
>13|TRBV5-1|-|TRBJ2-3|-
TGCGCCAGCAGGCCATTAGCCACAGATACGCAGTATTTT
CASRPLATDTQYF
>16|TRBV9|-|TRBJ2-7|TRBD2
TGTGCCAGCAGCGCTCGACTAGCGGGAGGGCCCGACGAGCAGTACTTC
CASSARLAGGPDEQYF
>13|TRBV29-1|-|TRBJ1-2|TRBD1
TGCAGCGTTCGGACGCAGGGGGTAAATGGCTACACCTTC
CSVRTQGVNGYTF
>13|TRBV5-1|-|TRBJ2-5|-
TGCGCCAGCAGCTCCACAGGACAAGAGACCCAGTACTTC
CASSSTGQETQYF
>14|TRBV2|-|TRBJ2-3|-
TGTGCCAGCAGTGATAGGGGTGTCACAGATACGCAGTATTTT
CASSDRGVTDTQYF
>12|TRBV30|once|TRBJ1-1|TRBD1
TGTGCCTGGACCCCGGGACAGTCTGAAGCTTTCTTT
CAWTPGQSEAFF
>13|TRBV27|-|TRBJ1-1|-
TGTGCCAGTAAAGAGTCAGGAAGAACTGAAGCTTTCTTT
CASKESGRTEAFF
>16|TRBV15|-|TRBJ1-2|-
TGTGCCACCAGCAGGGACAGTCGACTAACTAACTATGGCTACACCTTC
CATSRDSRLTNYGYTF
>13|TRBV6-4|-|TRBJ1-2|-
TGTGCCAGCAGTGACGGGCAGCTTGGGGGCTACACCTTC
CASSDGQLGGYTF
>14|TRBV6-2/TRBV6-3|-|TRBJ2-7|-
TGTGCCAGCAGCCCGTACGGGAGCTCCTACGAGCAGTACTTC
CASSPYGSSYEQYF
>15|TRBV6-5|-|TRBJ2-3|TRBD2
TGTGCCAGCAGTTGGGGACTAGCGGGGGTAGATACGCAGTATTTT
CASSWGLAGVDTQYF
>16|TRBV2|once|TRBJ1-2|TRBD1
TGTGCCAGCAGAGAAGGGACAGCCGGAAGAACCTATGGCTACACCTTC
CASREGTAGRTYGYTF
>12|TRBV30|-|TRBJ2-7|-
TGTGCCTGGAGTGAACAGGGATACGAGCAGTACTTC
CAWSEQGYEQYF
>13|TRBV15|-|TRBJ2-5|-
TGTGCCACCAGCCCCACAGGGAGAGAGACCCAGTACTTC
CATSPTGRETQYF
>14|TRBV27|-|TRBJ1-2|-
TGTGCCAGCAGTCCAAACAGGGCTTCGGATGGCTACACCTTC
CASSPNRASDGYTF
>15|TRBV6-5|few|TRBJ1-2|TRBD1
TGTGCCAGCAGTTACGAGACAGGGACAAACTATGGCTACACCTTC
CASSYETGTNYGYTF
>15|TRBV18|-|TRBJ2-1|-
TGTGCCAGCTCACCATATCTACTTGGGGAGTATGAGCAGTTCTTC
CASSPYLLGEYEQFF
>15|TRBV4-3|few|TRBJ1-3|-
TGCGCCAGCAGCCAAGATGAATTTGCGTCCAACACCATATATTTT
CASSQDEFASNTIYF
>17|TRBV7-6|-|TRBJ2-7|-
TGTGCCAGCAGCTGGCCTCAAACAGGGTCGCCCTCCTACGAGCAGTACTTC
CASSWPQTGSPSYEQYF